These 12 T cell receptor beta chains came from one sample sequenced in a study of blood T cell repertoires in COVID-19. The data were produced by immunoSEQ multiplex PCR, yet TCRdb's version contains in-frame clones alone and is incomplete. Among about 180,000 clones listed, 86% were seen once. The source material was PBMCs or T cells enriched from blood (not recorded which). The origin of the receptors is a woman in her 30s who had recovered from COVID-19.

This clone was counted a single time. The V gene is TRBV11-1, the J gene TRBJ2-7, with TRBD1 as a possible D gene (5 bases). CDR1 and CDR2 from the germline V gene are SGHAT and FQDESV (reference sequence). Trimming left V 5 bases short and J 3 bases short, with 14 bases between. The CDR3 extends over 14 amino acids. CDR3 residues: CASSPSGGHYEQYF. The CDR3 DNA follows: TGTGCCAGCAGCCCCTCGGGCGGACACTACGAGCAGTACTTC.

This clone was recorded only once. This sequence joins TRBV28 and TRBJ2-1, with 12 bases aligning to TRBD2. Per the germline V gene, CDR1 is MDHEN and CDR2 is SYDVKM. Trimming cost V 3 bases and J 5 bases; bases outside gene matches: 8. This CDR3 region has 17 residues. The CDR3: CASSFLWTSGNNNEQFF. The CDR3 DNA sequence: TGTGCCAGCAGTTTCCTTTGGACTAGCGGGAACAACAATGAGCAGTTCTTC.

The chain links TRBV19 to TRBJ2-5, with D possibly TRBD2 on 9 matching bases. The CDR3 has 15 residues. Between the trimmed V and J ends, which lost 5 bases and 7 bases, there was a span of 20 bases. In germline, CDR1 is LNHDA, CDR2 SQIVND (reference sequence). CDR3 sequence: CASSPLASGTGTQYF. DNA for the CDR3: TGTGCCAGTAGTCCTTTGGCTAGCGGGACAGGGACCCAGTACTTC.

This chain links TRBV5-1 with TRBJ2-5; perhaps TRBD1 as D (6 bases). The V end was cut by 0 bases, the J end by 2 bases, with 11 bases between. The CDR3 loop spans 15 amino acids. Germline assignment: CDR1 SGHRS and CDR2 YFSETQ. CDR3 sequence (DNA): TGCGCCAGCAGCTTGGATGGGACACGACAAGAGACCCAGTACTTC. Translated, it gives CASSLDGTRQETQYF.

The V and J genes are TRBV5-5 and TRBJ1-4; 9 bases match TRBD1. CDR3 length: 16 amino acids. Germline lookup yields CDR1 SGHKS and CDR2 YYEKEE (reference sequence). J gave up 3 bases and V 0 bases, and 3 bases lay outside the gene matches. CDR3 in amino acids: CASSLGDRVANEKLFF. DNA for the CDR3: TGTGCCAGCAGCTTGGGGGACAGGGTAGCTAATGAAAAACTGTTTTTT.

The V and J genes are TRBV4-1 and TRBJ2-2; 14 bases are a match to TRBD2. CDR1 and CDR2 (germline): MGHRA, YSYEKL. The CDR3 runs 18 residues. The V segment lost 3 bases and the J segment 3 bases; nucleotides outside the gene matches: 6. The CDR3, as DNA: TGCGCCAGCAGCCATGGGACTAGCGGGAGTACGTACACCGGGGAGCTGTTTTTT. Its translation is CASSHGTSGSTYTGELFF.

This rearrangement joins TRBV5-1 to TRBJ2-7; 9 bases match TRBD2. The CDR3 contains 18 residues. Germline loops: CDR1 SGHRS, CDR2 YFSETQ. The ends lost 2 bases at V and 1 base at J; junction bases unmatched: 13. The CDR3 DNA sequence: TGCGCCAGCAGCTTCATACCCCAAATTAGCGGGAGATCCTACGAGCAGTACTTC. Translation gives CASSFIPQISGRSYEQYF.

J is TRBJ1-1 and V is TRBV23-1; the D gene is possibly TRBD1 (5 bases). TRBV23-1 has ORF status, its function being uncertain. This CDR3 spans 16 amino acids. V was shortened by 2 bases and J by 2 bases, with 15 bases between the two germline ends. The CDR3 region has the DNA TGCGCCAGCAGTCAAACGCGACAGAGTTTTAACACTGAAGCTTTCTTT. Protein: CASSQTRQSFNTEAFF.

The sample holds one count of this clone. The rearrangement uses TRBV6-5 and TRBJ1-1; possibly TRBD1 for D (6 bases). Germline V CDR1 and CDR2: MNHEY, SVGAGI. The CDR3 totals 13 residues. The V end lost 5 bases, the J end lost 1 base, and 8 bases lay between the germline ends. CDR3 region: CASSRGQNTEAFF. In nucleotides, the CDR3 is TGTGCCAGCAGTCGGGGACAGAACACTGAAGCTTTCTTT.

The rearrangement joins TRBV2 to TRBJ1-2, with D possibly matching TRBD1 (6 bases). Trimming left V 1 base short and J 4 bases short, with 10 bases between. CDR3 length: 14 amino acids. Germline CDR1 is SNHLY and CDR2 is FYNNEI. CDR3 coding DNA: TGTGCCAGCAGTGAAGAGGGGGTGGGCTATGGCTACACCTTC. It is translated as CASSEEGVGYGYTF.

The genes are TRBV7-2 and TRBJ2-1, with 14 positions matching TRBD2. Germline CDR1 is SGHTA and CDR2 is FQGNSA. V gave up 5 bases and J gave up 10 bases; unmatched junction bases: 19. The CDR3 is 19 residues long. The CDR3 nucleotides are TGTGCCAGCAGCCCGCTGACTAGCGGGAGGGCCGGGCGTTTTGTGGAGCAGTTCTTC. It translates to CASSPLTSGRAGRFVEQFF.

This clone was recorded a few times. The chain has TRBV5-4 and TRBJ1-1, with 7 bases matching TRBD1. With 4 bases clipped from V and 3 bases from J, the junction kept 3 bases outside the gene matches. Germline CDR1 SGHNT, CDR2 YYREEE (reference sequence). This CDR3 has 13 residues. The CDR3 nucleotides are TGTGCCAGCAGCCGAGACAGGGACACTGAAGCTTTCTTT. Translated, it gives CASSRDRDTEAFF.